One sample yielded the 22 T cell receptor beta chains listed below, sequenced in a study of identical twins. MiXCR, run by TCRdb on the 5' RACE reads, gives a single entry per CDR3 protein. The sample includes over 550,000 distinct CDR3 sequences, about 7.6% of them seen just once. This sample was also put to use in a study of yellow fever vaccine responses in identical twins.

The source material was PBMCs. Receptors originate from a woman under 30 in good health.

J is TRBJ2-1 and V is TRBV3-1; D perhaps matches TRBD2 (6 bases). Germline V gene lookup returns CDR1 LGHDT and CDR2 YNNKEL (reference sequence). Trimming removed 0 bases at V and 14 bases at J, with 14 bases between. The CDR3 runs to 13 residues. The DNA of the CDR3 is TGTGCCAGCAGCCAAGATATGGGGGGTAGGAAGTTCTTC. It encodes CASSQDMGGRKFF.

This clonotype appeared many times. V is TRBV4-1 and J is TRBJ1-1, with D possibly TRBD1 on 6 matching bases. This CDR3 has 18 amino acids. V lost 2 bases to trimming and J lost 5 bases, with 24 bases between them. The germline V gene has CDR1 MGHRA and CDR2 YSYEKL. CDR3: CASSQRYGQTGEGTEAFF. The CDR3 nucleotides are TGCGCCAGCAGCCAACGCTACGGACAGACCGGGGAGGGTACTGAAGCTTTCTTT.

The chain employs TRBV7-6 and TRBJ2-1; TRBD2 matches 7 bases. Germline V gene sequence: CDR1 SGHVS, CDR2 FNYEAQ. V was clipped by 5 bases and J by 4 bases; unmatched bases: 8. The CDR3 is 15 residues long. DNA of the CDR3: TGTGCCAGCAGCAGAACTACGGGGGGTTACAATGAGCAGTTCTTC. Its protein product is CASSRTTGGYNEQFF.

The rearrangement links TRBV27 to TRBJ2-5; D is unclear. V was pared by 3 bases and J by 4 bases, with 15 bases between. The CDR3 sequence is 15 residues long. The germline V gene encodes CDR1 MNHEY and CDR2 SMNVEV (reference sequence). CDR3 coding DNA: TGTGCCAGCAGTTTGGACCAGTCCCTAGGAGAGACCCAGTACTTC. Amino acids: CASSLDQSLGETQYF.

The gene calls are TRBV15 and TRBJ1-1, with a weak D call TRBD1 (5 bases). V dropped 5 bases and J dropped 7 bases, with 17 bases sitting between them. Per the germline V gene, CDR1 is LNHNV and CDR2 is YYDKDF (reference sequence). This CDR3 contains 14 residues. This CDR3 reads CATSPRRPGDEAFF. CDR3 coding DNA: TGTGCCACCAGCCCCCGGAGGCCGGGGGATGAAGCTTTCTTT.

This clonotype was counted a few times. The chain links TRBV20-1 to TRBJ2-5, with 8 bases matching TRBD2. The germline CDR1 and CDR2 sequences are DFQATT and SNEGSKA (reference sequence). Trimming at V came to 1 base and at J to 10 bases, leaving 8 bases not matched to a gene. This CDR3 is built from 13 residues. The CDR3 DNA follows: TGCAGTGCTAGAGGGGTAGCGGGACGCGTCCAGTACTTC. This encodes CSARGVAGRVQYF.

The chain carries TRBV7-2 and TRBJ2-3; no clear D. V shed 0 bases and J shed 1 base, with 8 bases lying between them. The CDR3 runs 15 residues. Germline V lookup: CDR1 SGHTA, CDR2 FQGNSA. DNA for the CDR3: TGTGCCAGCAGCTTAGCGGGATACGGCACAGATACGCAGTATTTT. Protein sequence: CASSLAGYGTDTQYF.

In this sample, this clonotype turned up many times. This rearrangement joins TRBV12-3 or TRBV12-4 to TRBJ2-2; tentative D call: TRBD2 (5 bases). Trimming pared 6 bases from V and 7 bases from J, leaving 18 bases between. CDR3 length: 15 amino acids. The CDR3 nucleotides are TGTGCCAGCAGCCCTGACGAGGGCGGTGTCGGGGAGCTGTTTTTT. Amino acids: CASSPDEGGVGELFF.

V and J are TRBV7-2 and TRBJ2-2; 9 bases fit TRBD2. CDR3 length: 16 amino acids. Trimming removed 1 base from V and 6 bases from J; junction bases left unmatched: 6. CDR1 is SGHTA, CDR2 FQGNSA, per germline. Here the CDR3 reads CASSLGGTSNPGELFF. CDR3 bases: TGTGCCAGCAGCTTAGGTGGGACTAGCAATCCCGGGGAGCTGTTTTTT. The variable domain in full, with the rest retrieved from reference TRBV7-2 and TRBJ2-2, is GAGVSQSPSNKVTEKGKDVELRCDPISGHTALYWYRQSLGQGLEFLIYFQGNSAPDKSGLPSDRFSAERTGGSVSTLTIQRTQQEDSAVYLCASSLGGTSNPGELFFGEGSRLTVL.

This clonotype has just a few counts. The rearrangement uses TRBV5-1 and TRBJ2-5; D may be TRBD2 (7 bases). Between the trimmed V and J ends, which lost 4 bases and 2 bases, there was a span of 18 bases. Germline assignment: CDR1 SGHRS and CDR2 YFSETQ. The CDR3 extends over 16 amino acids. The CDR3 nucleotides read TGCGCCAGCAGCCGGGGGGCCTCCCTGGGGCAAGAGACCCAGTACTTC. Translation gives CASSRGASLGQETQYF.

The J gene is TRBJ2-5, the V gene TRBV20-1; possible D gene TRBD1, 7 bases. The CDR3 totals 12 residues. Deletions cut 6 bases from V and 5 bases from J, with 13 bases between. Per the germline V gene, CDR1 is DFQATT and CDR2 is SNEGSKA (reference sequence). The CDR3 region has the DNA TGCAGTGCCACTCAGGGGGGCGAGACCCAGTACTTC. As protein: CSATQGGETQYF.

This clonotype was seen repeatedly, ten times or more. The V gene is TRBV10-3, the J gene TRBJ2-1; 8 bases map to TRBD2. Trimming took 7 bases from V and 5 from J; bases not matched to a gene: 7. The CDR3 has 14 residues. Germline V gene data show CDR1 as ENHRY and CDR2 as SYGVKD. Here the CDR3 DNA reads TGTGCCATCACCCCGGGACTAGGGGACAATGAGCAGTTCTTC. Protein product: CAITPGLGDNEQFF.

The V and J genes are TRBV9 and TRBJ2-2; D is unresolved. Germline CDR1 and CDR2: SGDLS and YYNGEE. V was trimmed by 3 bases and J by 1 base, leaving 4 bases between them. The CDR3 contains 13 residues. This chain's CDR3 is CASSAMNTGELFF. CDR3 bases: TGTGCCAGCAGCGCTATGAACACCGGGGAGCTGTTTTTT.

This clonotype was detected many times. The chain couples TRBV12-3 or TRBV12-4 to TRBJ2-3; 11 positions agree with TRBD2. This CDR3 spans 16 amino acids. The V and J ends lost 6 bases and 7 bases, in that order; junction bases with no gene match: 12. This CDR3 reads CASSQGLAGGRYTQYF. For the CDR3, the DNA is TGTGCCAGCAGCCAGGGGCTAGCGGGGGGCAGGTATACGCAGTATTTT.

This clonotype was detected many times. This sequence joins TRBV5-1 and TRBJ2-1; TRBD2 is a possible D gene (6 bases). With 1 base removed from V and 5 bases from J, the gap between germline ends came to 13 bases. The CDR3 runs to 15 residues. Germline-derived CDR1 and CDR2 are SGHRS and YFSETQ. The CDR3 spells CASSLQGGMDNEQFF. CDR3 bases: TGCGCCAGCAGCTTGCAAGGAGGGATGGACAATGAGCAGTTCTTC.

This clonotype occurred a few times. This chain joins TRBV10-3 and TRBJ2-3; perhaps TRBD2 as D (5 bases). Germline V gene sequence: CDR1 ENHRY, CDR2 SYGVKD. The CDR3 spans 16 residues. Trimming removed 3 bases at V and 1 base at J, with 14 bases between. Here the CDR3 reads CAISEGQAEGTDTQYF. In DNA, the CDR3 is TGTGCCATCAGTGAAGGCCAAGCGGAAGGCACAGATACGCAGTATTTT.

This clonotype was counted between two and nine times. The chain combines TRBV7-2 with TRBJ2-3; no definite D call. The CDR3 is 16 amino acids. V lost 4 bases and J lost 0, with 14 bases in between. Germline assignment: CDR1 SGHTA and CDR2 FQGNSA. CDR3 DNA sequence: TGTGCCAGCAGCTCCGGTCTGCCAGAGAGCACAGATACGCAGTATTTT. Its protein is CASSSGLPESTDTQYF.

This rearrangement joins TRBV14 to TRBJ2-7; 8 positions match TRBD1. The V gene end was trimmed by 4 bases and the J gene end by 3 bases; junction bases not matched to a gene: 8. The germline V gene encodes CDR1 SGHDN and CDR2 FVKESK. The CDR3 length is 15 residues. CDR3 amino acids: CASSLTQGAGYEQYV. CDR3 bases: TGTGCCAGCAGCCTCACTCAGGGGGCAGGCTACGAGCAGTACGTC.

CDR3 nucleotides: TGTGCCAGCAGTTCAGCGACAGATACCTCGAACACCGGGGAGCTGTTTTTT. Its translation is CASSSATDTSNTGELFF. V usage is TRBV12-3 or TRBV12-4 and J usage is TRBJ2-2, with D perhaps matching TRBD1 (5 bases). CDR3 length: 17 amino acids. Trimming took off 4 bases at V and 0 bases at J, with 15 bases between the two ends.

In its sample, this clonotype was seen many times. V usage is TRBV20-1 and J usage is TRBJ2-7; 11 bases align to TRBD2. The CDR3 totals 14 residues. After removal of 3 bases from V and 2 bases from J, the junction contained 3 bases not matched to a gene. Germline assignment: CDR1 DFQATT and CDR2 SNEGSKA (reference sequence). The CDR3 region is CSASSGRAPYEQYF. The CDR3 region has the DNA TGCAGTGCTAGTAGCGGGAGGGCCCCCTACGAGCAGTACTTC.

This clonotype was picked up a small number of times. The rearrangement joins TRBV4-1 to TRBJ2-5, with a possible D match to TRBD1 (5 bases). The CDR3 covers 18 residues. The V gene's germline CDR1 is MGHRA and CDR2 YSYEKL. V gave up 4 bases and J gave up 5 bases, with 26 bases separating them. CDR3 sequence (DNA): TGCGCCAGCAGCCTCCAAAGGGCTGGGGAAAGGGGTGACGAGACCCAGTACTTC. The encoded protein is CASSLQRAGERGDETQYF.

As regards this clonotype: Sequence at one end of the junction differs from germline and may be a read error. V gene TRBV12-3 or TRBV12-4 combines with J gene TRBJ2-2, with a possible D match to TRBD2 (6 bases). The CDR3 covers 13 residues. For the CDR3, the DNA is TGTGCCAGCAGTTACTCTCTTGGCGGGGAGCCCCTTTTT. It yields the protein CASSYSLGGEPLF.